This T cell receptor beta chain was sequenced during a study of T-cell reconstitution after alpha-beta-depleted transplantation in children. Unique molecular identifiers were built into the TCRbeta library. TCRdb passed the PCR reads through MiXCR, listing each CDR3 protein once. The table includes hundreds of thousands of distinct CDR3 sequences, around 10% detected once. The CDR3 contains 17 residues. V lost 6 bases to trimming and J lost 0 bases, with 20 bases between them. Germline-derived CDR1 and CDR2 are MDHEN and SYDVKM. Overall study results and limits: T-cell counts and diversity were attributed mostly to newly produced T cells one year after transplant. Expanded clones from the graft, numbering several hundred, reportedly supplied alpha-beta T cells about two months after transplant. Day-60 TCRbeta diversity that was high in some patients was derived from surviving recipient T cells and thymic progenitors.

This clonotype came up many times. The antigen is not known. This TCR was sampled from a boy younger than two with acute myeloid leukemia, due to receive a stem cell transplant. This chain joins TRBV28 and TRBJ1-1; D is uncertain. Sequencing was performed on PBMCs, taken before TCRalphabeta/CD19-depleted stem cell transplant. CDR3 in amino acids: CASRTPAGSHMNTEAFF. The DNA for the CDR3 is TGTGCCAGCAGAACCCCGGCGGGGAGTCACATGAACACTGAAGCTTTCTTT.